This T cell receptor beta chain was identified in a study of T cells in Graves' hyperthyroidism and ophthalmopathy. Researchers amplified the TCR beta CDR3 regions from RNA transcripts. The HTBI set primed first-round TCR CDR3 RT-PCR. TCRdb ran MiXCR on the multiplex PCR reads and lists one entry per CDR3 protein. This repertoire shows around 600,000 distinct CDR3 sequences, approximately 15% found once; its top ten account for under 8%. Used for diagnoses were clinical symptoms, serum thyroxine and TRAb, thyroid ultrasound and orbital computed tomography. The CDR3 spans 15 residues. Germline loops: CDR1 SGHTA, CDR2 FQGNSA. The V gene end was trimmed by 5 bases and the J gene end by 1 base; junction bases not matched to a gene: 6. Study-wide points: Classification by a 13 V-J model distinguished ophthalmopathy from stable hyperthyroidism. Most expanded thyroid clonotypes above 0.001 recurred in blood.

This clonotype was detected ten times or more. Its specificity is not known. The sequenced material came from blood. The chain is built from TRBV7-2 and TRBJ2-7; TRBD1 agrees at 9 bases. The sequence was collected from a woman aged 25 to 39 with Graves' hyperthyroidism. The CDR3 reads CASSVTQGASYEQYF. The CDR3 DNA reads as TGTGCCAGCAGCGTTACACAGGGGGCATCCTACGAGCAGTACTTC. Variable domain in full (rest from reference TRBV7-2 and TRBJ2-7): GAGVSQSPSNKVTEKGKDVELRCDPISGHTALYWYRQSLGQGLEFLIYFQGNSAPDKSGLPSDRFSAERTGGSVSTLTIQRTQQEDSAVYLCASSVTQGASYEQYFGPGTRLTVT.